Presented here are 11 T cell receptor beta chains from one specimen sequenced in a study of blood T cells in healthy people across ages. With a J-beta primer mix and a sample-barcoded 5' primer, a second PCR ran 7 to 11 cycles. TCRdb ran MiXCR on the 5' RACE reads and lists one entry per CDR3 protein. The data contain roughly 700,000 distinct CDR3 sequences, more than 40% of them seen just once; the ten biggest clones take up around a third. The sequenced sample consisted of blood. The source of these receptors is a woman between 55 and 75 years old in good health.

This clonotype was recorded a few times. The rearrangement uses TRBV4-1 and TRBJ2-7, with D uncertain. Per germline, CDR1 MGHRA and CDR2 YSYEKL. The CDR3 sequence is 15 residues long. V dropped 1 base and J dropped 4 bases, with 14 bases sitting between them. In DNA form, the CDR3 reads TGCGCCAGCAGCCAAGGCCCCTTGGGGTTGTACGAGCAGTACTTC. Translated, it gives CASSQGPLGLYEQYF.

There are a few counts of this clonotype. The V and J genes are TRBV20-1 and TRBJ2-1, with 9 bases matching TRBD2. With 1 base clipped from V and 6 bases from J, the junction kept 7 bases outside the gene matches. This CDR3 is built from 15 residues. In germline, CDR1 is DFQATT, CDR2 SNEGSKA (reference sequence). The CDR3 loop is CSARVSLAGFNEQFF. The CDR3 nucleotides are TGCAGTGCTAGAGTATCACTAGCGGGTTTCAATGAGCAGTTCTTC.

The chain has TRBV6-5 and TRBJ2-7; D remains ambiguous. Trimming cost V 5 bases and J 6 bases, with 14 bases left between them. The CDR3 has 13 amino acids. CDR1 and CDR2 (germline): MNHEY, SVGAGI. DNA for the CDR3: TGTGCCAGCAGTATCCGTCCGATTGGCGAGCAGTACTTC. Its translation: CASSIRPIGEQYF.

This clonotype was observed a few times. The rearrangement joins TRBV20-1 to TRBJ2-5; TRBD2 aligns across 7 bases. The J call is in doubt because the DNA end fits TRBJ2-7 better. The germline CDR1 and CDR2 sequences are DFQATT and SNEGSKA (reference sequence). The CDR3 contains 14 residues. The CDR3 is CSAGPSGVAYEQYF. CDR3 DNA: TGCAGTGCTGGACCTAGCGGCGTAGCCTACGAGCAGTACTTC.

The CDR3 nucleotides read TGTGCCACCAGTACAGGGTTGGGAAACGAGCAGTACTTC. Translating gives CATSTGLGNEQYF. The V gene is TRBV24-1, the J gene TRBJ2-7; a possible D gene is TRBD1 (6 bases). Germline V gene lookup returns CDR1 KGHDR and CDR2 SFDVKD. The CDR3 runs 13 residues. With 6 bases removed from V and 5 bases from J, the gap between germline ends came to 13 bases.

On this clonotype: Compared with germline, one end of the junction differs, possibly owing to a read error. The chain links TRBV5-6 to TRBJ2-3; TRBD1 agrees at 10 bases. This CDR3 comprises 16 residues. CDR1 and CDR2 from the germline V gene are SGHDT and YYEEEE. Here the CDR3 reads CACSFRGQGPLRTQYF. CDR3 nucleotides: TGTGCCTGCAGCTTTCGGGGACAGGGGCCGTTGAGGACGCAGTATTTT.

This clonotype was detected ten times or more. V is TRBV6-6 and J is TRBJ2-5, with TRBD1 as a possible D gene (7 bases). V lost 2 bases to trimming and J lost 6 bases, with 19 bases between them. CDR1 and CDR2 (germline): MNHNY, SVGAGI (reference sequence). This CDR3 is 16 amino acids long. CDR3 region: CASSYVPQGRSQTQYF. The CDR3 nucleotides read TGTGCCAGCAGTTACGTCCCACAGGGGAGGTCACAGACCCAGTACTTC.

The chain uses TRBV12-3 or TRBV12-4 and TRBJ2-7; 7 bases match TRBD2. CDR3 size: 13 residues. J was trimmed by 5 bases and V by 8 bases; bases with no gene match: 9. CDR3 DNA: TGTGCCAGCGGGGAGGGCCACGGAGACGAGCAGTACTTC. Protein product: CASGEGHGDEQYF.

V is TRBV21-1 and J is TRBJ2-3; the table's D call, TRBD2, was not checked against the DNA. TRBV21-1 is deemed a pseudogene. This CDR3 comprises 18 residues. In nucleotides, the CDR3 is TGTGCCAGCAGCAAAAGTACTAGCGGGGGAAAAAGCACAGATACGCAGTATTTT. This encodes CASSKSTSGGKSTDTQYF.

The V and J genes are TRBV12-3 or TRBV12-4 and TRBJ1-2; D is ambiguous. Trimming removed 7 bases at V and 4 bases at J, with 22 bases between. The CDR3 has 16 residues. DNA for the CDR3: TGTGCCAGCACCCATTGGCCGAAATACCCGATCTATGGCTACACCTTC. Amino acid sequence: CASTHWPKYPIYGYTF.

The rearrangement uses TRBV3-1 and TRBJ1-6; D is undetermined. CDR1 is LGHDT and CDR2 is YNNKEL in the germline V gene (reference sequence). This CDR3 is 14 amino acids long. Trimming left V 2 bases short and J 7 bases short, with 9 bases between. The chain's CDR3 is CASSQRQKNSPLHF. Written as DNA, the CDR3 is TGTGCCAGCAGCCAAAGGCAGAAGAATTCACCCCTCCACTTT. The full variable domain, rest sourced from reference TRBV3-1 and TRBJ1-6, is DTAVSQTPKYLVTQMGNDKSIKCEQNLGHDTMYWYKQDSKKFLKIMFSYNNKELIINETVPNRFSPKSPDKAHLNLHINSLELGDSAVYFCASSQRQKNSPLHFGNGTRLTVT.